The 8 T cell receptor beta chains reported below all come from one sample, sequenced in a study of regulatory T cells in long-lasting Graves disease. As to time point: persistent/refractory GD, antithyroid drugs over 5 years with positive TRAb. PBMCs were the source of the RNA used for TCR sequencing. Building of the TCR beta libraries involved iRepertoire HTBI primers and Arm-PCR of CDR3 regions. In TCRdb, the multiplex PCR reads were re-called with MiXCR into one record per CDR3 protein. The sample holds 500,000 to 800,000 distinct CDR3 sequences; about 30% are singletons and the top ten take about two fifths. Sequencing was performed on peripheral blood mononuclear cells (PBMCs), taken when the disease was refractory, from a patient treated with antithyroid drugs. These receptors all come from a female donor with Graves disease.

This clonotype was observed a single time. The conserved phenylalanine or tryptophan normally closing the CDR3 is absent here, so this likely arose from a read error. The V gene is TRBV20-1, the J gene TRBJ2-1; D remains ambiguous. The CDR3 loop spans 13 amino acids. Germline CDR1 is DFQATT and CDR2 is SNEGSKA (reference sequence). The V and J ends lost 2 bases and 3 bases respectively, with 8 bases between them. CDR3 DNA: TGCAGTGCTAGATCCTCGGTCTACAATGAGCAGTTCTCC. Its protein product is CSARSSVYNEQFS.

This clonotype occurred a few times. This chain links TRBV5-6 with TRBJ1-2; tentative D call: TRBD1 (6 bases). The CDR3 has 14 residues. Germline CDR1 SGHDT, CDR2 YYEEEE. V gave up 2 bases and J gave up 7 bases, with 15 bases separating them. CDR3 in DNA: TGTGCCAGCAGCTTAGGCGGGGGGCATCTTGGCTACACCTTC. It encodes CASSLGGGHLGYTF.

Concerning this clonotype itself: A much larger clone differs by one base, so this may be a read error. CDR3 nucleotides: TGTGCCAGCAGAAAACGGGGGGCCGGATCCTACGAGCAGTACTTC. It encodes CASRKRGAGSYEQYF. The chain combines TRBV12-3 or TRBV12-4 with TRBJ2-7; TRBD2 might be the D (7 bases). The CDR3 spans 15 residues. V gave up 6 bases and J gave up 1 base, with 16 bases separating them.

In this sample, this clonotype turned up many times. The rearrangement uses TRBV5-1 and TRBJ2-7; maybe TRBD2 (6 bases). Trimming removed 0 bases from V and 2 bases from J, with 12 bases in between. This CDR3 has 15 residues. Germline CDR1 is SGHRS and CDR2 is YFSETQ. CDR3 region: CASSLDPSATYEQYF. CDR3 in DNA: TGCGCCAGCAGCTTGGATCCTAGCGCCACCTACGAGCAGTACTTC. The whole variable domain, filled in from reference TRBV5-1 and TRBJ2-7, reads KAGVTQTPRYLIKTRGQQVTLSCSPISGHRSVSWYQQTPGQGLQFLFEYFSETQRNKGNFPGRFSGRQFSNSRSEMNVSTLELGDSALYLCASSLDPSATYEQYFGPGTRLTVT.

The chain employs TRBV5-8 and TRBJ1-5; D call uncertain. The V gene lost 4 bases and the J gene lost 5 bases, with 13 bases spanning the gap. The CDR3 sequence is 14 residues long. Germline CDR1 SGHTS, CDR2 YDEGEE. CDR3 sequence (DNA): TGTGCCAGCAGCACAAAGGGAGTGGATCAGCCCCAGCATTTT. It specifies CASSTKGVDQPQHF.

There are many counts of this clonotype. This CDR3 reads CASSPRGEANYGYTF. The CDR3 region has the DNA TGTGCCAGCAGTCCCCGGGGAGAAGCTAACTATGGCTACACCTTC. V and J are TRBV12-3 or TRBV12-4 and TRBJ1-2, with D uncertain. V lost 5 bases to trimming and J lost 0 bases, with 13 bases between them. The CDR3 covers 15 residues.

To note about this clonotype: This may arise from a read error, as a much more abundant clone is one base away. The J gene is TRBJ1-5, the V gene TRBV2, with 11 bases that match TRBD1. In germline, CDR1 is SNHLY, CDR2 FYNNEI. The CDR3 is made up of 20 amino acids. The CDR3 protein is CVSSADLGTGGNPVDQPQHF. Written as DNA, the CDR3 is TGTGTCAGCAGTGCGGATTTGGGGACAGGGGGTAACCCGGTCGATCAGCCCCAGCATTTT.

The chain links TRBV5-1 to TRBJ2-5, with TRBD2 matching over 8 bases. The CDR3 sequence is 15 residues long. V lost 0 bases to trimming and J lost 5 bases; unmatched junction nucleotides: 6. CDR1 SGHRS and CDR2 YFSETQ come from the germline V gene. CDR3 DNA sequence: TGCGCCAGCAGCTTGGTGGCGACTAGCGCGGAGACCCAGTACTTC. Protein sequence: CASSLVATSAETQYF.